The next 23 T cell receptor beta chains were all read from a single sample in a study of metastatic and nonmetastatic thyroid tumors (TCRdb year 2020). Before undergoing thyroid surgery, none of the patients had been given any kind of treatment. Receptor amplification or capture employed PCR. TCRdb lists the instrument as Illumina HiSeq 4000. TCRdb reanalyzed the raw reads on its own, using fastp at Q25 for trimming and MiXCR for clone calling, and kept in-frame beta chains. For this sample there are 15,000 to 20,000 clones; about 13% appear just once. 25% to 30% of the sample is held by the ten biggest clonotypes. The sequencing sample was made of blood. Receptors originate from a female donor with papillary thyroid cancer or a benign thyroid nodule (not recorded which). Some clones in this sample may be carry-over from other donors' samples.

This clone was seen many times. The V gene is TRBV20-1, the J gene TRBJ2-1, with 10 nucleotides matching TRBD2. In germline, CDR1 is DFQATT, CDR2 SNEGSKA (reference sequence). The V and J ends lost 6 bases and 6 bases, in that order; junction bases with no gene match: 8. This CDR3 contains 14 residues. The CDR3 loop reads CSARVASGSNEQFF. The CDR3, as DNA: TGCAGTGCCAGGGTGGCTAGCGGGAGCAATGAGCAGTTCTTC.

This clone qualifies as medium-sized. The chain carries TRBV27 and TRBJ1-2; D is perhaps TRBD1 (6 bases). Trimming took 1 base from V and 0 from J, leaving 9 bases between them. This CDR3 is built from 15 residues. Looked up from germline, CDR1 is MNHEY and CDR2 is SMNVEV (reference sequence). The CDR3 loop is CASSLYGGTNYGYTF. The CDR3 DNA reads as TGTGCCAGCAGTTTATACGGGGGCACTAACTATGGCTACACCTTC.

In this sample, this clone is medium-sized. The CDR3 loop reads CASRLGGELFF. The DNA for the CDR3 is TGTGCCAGCAGATTAGGGGGGGAGCTGTTTTTT. The V call is TRBV27, the J call TRBJ2-2; D is uncertain. In germline, CDR1 is MNHEY, CDR2 SMNVEV (reference sequence). V was trimmed by 6 bases and J by 8 bases, leaving 7 bases between them. The CDR3 has 11 residues.

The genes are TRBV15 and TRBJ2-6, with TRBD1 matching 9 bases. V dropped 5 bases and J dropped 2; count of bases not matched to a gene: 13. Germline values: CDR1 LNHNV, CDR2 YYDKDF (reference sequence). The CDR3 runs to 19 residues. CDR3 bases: TGTGCCACCAGCGGGCCTACAGGGGGCAGAGGCCCTGGGGCCAACGTCCTGACTTTC. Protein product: CATSGPTGGRGPGANVLTF.

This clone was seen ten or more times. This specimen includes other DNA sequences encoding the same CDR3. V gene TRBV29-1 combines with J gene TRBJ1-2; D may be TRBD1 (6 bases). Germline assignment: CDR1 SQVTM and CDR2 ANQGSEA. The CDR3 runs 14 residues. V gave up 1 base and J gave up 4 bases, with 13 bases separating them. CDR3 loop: CSVEGGQKAYGYTF. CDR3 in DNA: TGCAGCGTTGAAGGAGGACAGAAAGCCTATGGCTACACCTTC.

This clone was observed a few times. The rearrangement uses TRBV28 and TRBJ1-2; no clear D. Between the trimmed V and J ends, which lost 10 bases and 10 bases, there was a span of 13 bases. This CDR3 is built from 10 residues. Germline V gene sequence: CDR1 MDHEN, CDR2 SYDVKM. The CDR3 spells CATDMEVYTF. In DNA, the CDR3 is TGTGCCACCGACATGGAAGTCTACACCTTC.

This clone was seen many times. The DNA of the CDR3 is TGTGCCAGCAGCGTTTCCGGGACAGGGGCCGGGGAGCTGTTTTTT. This codes for CASSVSGTGAGELFF. This chain connects TRBV11-3 to TRBJ2-2; 10 bases map to TRBD1. The CDR3 has 15 residues. Germline lookup yields CDR1 SGHNT and CDR2 YENEEA. With V trimmed by 5 bases and J by 6 bases, 6 bases remained unmatched.

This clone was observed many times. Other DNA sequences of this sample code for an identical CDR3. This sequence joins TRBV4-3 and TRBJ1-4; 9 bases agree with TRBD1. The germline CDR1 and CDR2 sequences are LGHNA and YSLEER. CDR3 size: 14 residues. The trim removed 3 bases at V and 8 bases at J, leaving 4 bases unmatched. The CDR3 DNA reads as TGCGCCAGCAGCCAGGGACAGGGTGGGGAAAAACTGTTTTTT. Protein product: CASSQGQGGEKLFF.

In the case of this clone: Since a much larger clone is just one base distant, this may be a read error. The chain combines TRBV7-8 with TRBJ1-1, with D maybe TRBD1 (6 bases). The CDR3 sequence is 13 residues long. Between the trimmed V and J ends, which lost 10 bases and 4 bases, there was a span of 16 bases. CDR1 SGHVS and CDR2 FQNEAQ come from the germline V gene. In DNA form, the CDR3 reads TGTGCCATCCAGGGGAGGGTGGGCACTGAAGCTTTCTTT. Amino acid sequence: CAIQGRVGTEAFF. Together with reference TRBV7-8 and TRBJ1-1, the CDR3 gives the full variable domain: GAGVSQSPRYKVAKRGQDVALRCDPISGHVSLFWYQQALGQGPEFLTYFQNEAQLDKSGLPSDRFFAERPEGSVSTLKIQRTQQEDSAVYLCAIQGRVGTEAFFGQGTRLTVV.

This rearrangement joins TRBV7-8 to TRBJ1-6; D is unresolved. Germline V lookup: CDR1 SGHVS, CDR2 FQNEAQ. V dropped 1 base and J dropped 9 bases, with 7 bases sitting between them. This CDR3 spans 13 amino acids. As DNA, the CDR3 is TGTGCCAGCAGCTTAGTTTATGGTTCACCCCTCCACTTT. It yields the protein CASSLVYGSPLHF.

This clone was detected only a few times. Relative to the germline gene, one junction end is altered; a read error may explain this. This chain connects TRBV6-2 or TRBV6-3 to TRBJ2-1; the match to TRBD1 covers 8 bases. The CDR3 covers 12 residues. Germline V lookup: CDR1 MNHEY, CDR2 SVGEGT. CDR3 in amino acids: CASSLQGAGVLF. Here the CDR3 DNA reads TGTGCCAGCAGTCTGCAGGGGGCCGGGGTGCTCTTC.

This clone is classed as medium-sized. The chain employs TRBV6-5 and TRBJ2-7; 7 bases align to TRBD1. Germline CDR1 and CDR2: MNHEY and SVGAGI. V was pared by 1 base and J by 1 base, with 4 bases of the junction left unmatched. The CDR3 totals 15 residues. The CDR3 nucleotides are TGTGCCAGCAGTTACTACGCGGACAGGTCCTACGAGCAGTACTTC. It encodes CASSYYADRSYEQYF.

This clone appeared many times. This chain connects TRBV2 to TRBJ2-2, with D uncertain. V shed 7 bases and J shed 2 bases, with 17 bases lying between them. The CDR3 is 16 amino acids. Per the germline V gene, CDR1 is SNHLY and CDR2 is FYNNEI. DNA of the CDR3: TGTGCCAGCAACTCCCGCCATCCCGCTAACACCGGGGAGCTGTTTTTT. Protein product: CASNSRHPANTGELFF.

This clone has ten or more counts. Here the CDR3 DNA reads TGCGCCAGCAGAGCTCAATCAGGGAGCAATCAGCCCCAGCATTTT. Protein product: CASRAQSGSNQPQHF. This rearrangement joins TRBV5-1 to TRBJ1-5; D possibly corresponds to TRBD1 (5 bases). Per the germline V gene, CDR1 is SGHRS and CDR2 is YFSETQ. This CDR3 contains 15 residues. Deletions cut 5 bases from V and 1 base from J, with 13 bases between.

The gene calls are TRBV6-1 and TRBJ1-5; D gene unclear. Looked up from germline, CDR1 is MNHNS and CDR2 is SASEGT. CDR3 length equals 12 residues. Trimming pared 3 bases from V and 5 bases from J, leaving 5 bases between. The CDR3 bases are TGTGCCAGCAGTGACTGGGATCAGCCCCAGCATTTT. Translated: CASSDWDQPQHF.

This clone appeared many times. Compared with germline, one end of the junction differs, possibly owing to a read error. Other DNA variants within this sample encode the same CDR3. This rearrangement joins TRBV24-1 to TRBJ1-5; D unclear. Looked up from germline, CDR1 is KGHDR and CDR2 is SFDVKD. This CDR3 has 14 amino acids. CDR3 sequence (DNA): TGTGCCACCAGTCCCCGGGGAGGCAATCAGCCCCAGCACTTT. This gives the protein CATSPRGGNQPQHF.

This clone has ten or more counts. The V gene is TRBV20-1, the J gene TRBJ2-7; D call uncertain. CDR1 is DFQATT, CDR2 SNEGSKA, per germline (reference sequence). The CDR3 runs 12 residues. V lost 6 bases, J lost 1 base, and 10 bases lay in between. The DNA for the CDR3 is TGCAGTGCCCTTGGCCAATCCTACGAGCAGTACTTC. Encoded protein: CSALGQSYEQYF.

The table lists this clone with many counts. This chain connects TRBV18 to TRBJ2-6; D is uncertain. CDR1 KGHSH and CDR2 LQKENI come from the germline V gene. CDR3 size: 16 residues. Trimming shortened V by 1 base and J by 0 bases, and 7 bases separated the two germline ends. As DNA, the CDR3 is TGTGCCAGCTCACCACAGGTCCTCTCTGGGGCCAACGTCCTGACTTTC. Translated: CASSPQVLSGANVLTF. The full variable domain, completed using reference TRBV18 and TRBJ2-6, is NAGVMQNPRHLVRRRGQEARLRCSPMKGHSHVYWYRQLPEEGLKFMVYLQKENIIDESGMPKERFSAEFPKEGPSILRIQQVVRGDSAAYFCASSPQVLSGANVLTFGAGSRLTVL.

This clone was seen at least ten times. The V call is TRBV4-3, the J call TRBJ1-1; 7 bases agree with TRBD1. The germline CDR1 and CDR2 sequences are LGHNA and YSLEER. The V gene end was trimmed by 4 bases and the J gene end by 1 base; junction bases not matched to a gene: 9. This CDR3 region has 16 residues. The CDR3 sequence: CASSPQGGRSNTEAFF. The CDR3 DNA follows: TGCGCCAGCAGCCCTCAGGGGGGGAGATCGAACACTGAAGCTTTCTTT.

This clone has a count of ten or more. CDR3 coding DNA: TGTGCCAGCAGTTTAGTCGTGGGAGGGACAGATACGCAGTATTTT. It codes for CASSLVVGGTDTQYF. J is TRBJ2-3 and V is TRBV12-3 or TRBV12-4; TRBD2 agrees at 7 bases. The ends lost 1 base at V and 3 bases at J; junction bases unmatched: 4. The CDR3 contains 15 residues.

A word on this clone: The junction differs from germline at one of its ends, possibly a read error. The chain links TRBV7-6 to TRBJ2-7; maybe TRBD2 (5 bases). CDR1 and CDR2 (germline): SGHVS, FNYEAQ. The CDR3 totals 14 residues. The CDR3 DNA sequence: TGTGCCAGCAGCTTGGGAGCGGTCTCCTACGATCAGTACTTC. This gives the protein CASSLGAVSYDQYF.

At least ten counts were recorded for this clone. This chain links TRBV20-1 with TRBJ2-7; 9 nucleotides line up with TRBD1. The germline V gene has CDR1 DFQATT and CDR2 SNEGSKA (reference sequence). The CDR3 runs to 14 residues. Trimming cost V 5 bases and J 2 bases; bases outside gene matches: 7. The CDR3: CSADTGGNTYEQYF. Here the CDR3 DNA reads TGCAGTGCTGATACAGGGGGCAACACCTACGAGCAGTACTTC.

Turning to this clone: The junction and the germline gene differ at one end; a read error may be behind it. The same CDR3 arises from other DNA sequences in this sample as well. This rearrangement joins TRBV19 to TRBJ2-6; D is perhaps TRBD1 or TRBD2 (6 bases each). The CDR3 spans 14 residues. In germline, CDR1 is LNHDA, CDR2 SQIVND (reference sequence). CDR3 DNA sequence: TGTGCCAGTAGGGTTTCGGGGGCGGCCAACGTCCTTACTTTC. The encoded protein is CASRVSGAANVLTF.